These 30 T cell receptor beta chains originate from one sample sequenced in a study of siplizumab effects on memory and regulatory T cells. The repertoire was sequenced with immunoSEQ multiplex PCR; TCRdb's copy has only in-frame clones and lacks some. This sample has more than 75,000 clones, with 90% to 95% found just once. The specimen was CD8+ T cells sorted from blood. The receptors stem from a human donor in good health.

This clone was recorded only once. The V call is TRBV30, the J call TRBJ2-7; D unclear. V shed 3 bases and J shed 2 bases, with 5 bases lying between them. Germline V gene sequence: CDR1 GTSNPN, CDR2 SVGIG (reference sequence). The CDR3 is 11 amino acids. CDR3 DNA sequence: TGTGCCTGGAGGGATCCCTACGAGCAGTACTTC. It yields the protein CAWRDPYEQYF. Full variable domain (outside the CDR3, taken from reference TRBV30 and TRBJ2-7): SQTIHQWPATLVQPVGSPLSLECTVEGTSNPNLYWYRQAAGRGLQLLFYSVGIGQISSEVPQNLSASRPQDRQFILSSKKLLLSDSGFYLCAWRDPYEQYFGPGTRLTVT.

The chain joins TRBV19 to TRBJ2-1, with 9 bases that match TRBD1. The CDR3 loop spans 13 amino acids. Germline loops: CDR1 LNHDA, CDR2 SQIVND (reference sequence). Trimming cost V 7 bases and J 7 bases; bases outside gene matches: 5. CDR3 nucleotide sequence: TGTGCCAGTACTGTCGGACAGGGGAATGAGCAGTTCTTC. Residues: CASTVGQGNEQFF.

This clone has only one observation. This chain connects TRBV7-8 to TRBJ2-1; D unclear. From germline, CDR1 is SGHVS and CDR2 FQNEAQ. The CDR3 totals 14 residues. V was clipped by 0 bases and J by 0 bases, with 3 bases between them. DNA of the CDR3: TGTGCCAGCAGCTTAGCTAGCTCCTACAATGAGCAGTTCTTC. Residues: CASSLASSYNEQFF.

The CDR3 bases are TGTGCCAGCAGCGTAGGTGCGGGAGGGCCAGAAGAGCAGTACTTC. Encoded protein: CASSVGAGGPEEQYF. The chain carries TRBV9 and TRBJ2-7; TRBD2 agrees at 9 bases. Germline values: CDR1 SGDLS, CDR2 YYNGEE. This CDR3 is built from 15 residues. The trim removed 0 bases at V and 7 bases at J, leaving 8 bases unmatched. Drawing the rest from reference TRBV9 and TRBJ2-7, the complete variable domain is DSGVTQTPKHLITATGQRVTLRCSPRSGDLSVYWYQQSLDQGLQFLIQYYNGEERAKGNILERFSAQQFPDLHSELNLSSLELGDSALYFCASSVGAGGPEEQYFGPGTRLTVT.

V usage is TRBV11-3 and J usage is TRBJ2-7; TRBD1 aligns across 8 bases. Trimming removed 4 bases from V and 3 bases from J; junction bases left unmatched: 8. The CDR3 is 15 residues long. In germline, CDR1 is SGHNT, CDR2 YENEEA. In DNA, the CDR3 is TGTGCCAGCAGCTCCCCGCGAACAGGGGGCTACGAGCAGTACTTC. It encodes CASSSPRTGGYEQYF.

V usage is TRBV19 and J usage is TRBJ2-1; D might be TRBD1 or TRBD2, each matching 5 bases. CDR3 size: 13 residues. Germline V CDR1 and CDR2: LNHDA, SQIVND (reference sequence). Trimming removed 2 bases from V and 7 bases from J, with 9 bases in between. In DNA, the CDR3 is TGTGCCAGTAGTATACAGGGAGCGAATGAGCAGTTCTTC. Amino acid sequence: CASSIQGANEQFF.

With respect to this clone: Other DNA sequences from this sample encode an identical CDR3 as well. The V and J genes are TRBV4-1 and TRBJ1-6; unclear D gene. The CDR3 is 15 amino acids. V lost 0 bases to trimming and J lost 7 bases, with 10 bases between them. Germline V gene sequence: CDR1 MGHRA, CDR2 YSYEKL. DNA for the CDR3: TGCGCCAGCAGCCAAGACGCTCAGTACAATTCACCCCTCCACTTT. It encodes CASSQDAQYNSPLHF.

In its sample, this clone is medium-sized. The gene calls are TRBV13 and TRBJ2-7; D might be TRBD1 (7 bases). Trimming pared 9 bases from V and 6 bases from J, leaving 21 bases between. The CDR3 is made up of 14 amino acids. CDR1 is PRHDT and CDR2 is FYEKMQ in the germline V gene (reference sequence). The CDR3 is CASTLGRGRGEQYF. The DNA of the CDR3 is TGTGCCAGTACCCTGGGAAGGGGGCGGGGCGAGCAGTACTTC.

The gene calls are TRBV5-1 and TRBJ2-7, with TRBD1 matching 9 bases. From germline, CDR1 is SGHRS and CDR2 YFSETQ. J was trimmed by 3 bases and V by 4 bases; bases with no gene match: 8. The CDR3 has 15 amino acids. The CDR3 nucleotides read TGCGCCAGCAGCGGACCCGGGACAGGGATCTACGAGCAGTACTTC. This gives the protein CASSGPGTGIYEQYF.

CDR3 residues: CAISDPLRTHLLGSAHNEQFF. The CDR3 coding sequence is TGTGCCATCAGTGACCCCCTCCGGACCCACCTACTAGGTAGCGCCCACAATGAGCAGTTCTTC. V gene TRBV10-3 combines with J gene TRBJ2-1, with D perhaps matching TRBD2 (5 bases). Germline V gene data show CDR1 as ENHRY and CDR2 as SYGVKD. The CDR3 loop spans 21 amino acids. V was cut by 3 bases and J by 5 bases, with 32 bases left in between.

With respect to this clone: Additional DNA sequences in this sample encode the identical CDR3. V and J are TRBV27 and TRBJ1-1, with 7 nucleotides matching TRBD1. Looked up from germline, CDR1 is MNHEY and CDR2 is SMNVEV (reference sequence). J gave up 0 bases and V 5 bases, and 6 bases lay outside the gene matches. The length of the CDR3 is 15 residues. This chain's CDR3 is CASSQGGYMNTEAFF. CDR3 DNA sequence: TGTGCCAGCAGTCAGGGGGGGTACATGAACACTGAAGCTTTCTTT.

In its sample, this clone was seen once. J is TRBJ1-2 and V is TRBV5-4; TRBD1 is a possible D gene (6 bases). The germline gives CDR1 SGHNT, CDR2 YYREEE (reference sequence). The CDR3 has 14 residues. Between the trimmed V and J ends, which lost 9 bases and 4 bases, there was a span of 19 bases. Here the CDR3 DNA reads TGTGCCACCCAGCCGCCCACAGGGAGCTATGGCTACACCTTC. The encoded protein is CATQPPTGSYGYTF.

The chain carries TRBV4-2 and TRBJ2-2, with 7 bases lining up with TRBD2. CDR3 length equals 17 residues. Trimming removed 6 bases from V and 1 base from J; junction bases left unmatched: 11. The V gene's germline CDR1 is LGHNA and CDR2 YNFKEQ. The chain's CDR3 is CASRGIGLAENTGELFF. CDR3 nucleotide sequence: TGTGCCAGCAGGGGAATAGGGCTAGCGGAGAACACCGGGGAGCTGTTTTTT.

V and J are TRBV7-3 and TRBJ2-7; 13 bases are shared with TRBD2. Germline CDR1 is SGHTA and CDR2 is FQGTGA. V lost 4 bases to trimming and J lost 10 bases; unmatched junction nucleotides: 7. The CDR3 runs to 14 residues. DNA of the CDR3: TGTGCCAGCAGCTCCGGACTAGCGGGGGCCTTACAGTACTTC. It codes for CASSSGLAGALQYF.

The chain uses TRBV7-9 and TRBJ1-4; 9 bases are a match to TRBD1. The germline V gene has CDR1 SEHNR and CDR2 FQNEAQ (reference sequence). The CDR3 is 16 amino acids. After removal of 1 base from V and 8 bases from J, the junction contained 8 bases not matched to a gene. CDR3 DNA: TGTGCCAGCAGCTTAGGACTGGGGACAGGGCTCGAAAAACTGTTTTTT. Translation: CASSLGLGTGLEKLFF.

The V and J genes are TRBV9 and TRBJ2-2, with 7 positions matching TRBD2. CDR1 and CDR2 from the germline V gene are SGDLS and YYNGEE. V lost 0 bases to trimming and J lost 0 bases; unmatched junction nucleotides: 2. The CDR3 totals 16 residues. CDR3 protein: CASSVEGLSNTGELFF. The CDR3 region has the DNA TGTGCCAGCAGCGTAGAGGGACTATCGAACACCGGGGAGCTGTTTTTT. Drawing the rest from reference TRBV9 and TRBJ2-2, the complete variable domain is DSGVTQTPKHLITATGQRVTLRCSPRSGDLSVYWYQQSLDQGLQFLIQYYNGEERAKGNILERFSAQQFPDLHSELNLSSLELGDSALYFCASSVEGLSNTGELFFGEGSRLTVL.

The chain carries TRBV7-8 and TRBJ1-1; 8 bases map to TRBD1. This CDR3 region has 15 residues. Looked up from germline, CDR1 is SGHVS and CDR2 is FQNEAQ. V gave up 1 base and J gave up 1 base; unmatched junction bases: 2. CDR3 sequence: CASSLVDRGNTEAFF. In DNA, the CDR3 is TGTGCCAGCAGCTTAGTAGACAGGGGGAACACTGAAGCTTTCTTT.

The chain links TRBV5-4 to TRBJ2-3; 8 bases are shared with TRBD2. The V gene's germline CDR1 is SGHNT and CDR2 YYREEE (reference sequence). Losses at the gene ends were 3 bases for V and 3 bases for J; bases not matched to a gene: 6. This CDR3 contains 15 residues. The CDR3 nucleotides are TGTGCCAGCAGCTGGCTAGCGGGTAATACAGATACGCAGTATTTT. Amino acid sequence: CASSWLAGNTDTQYF. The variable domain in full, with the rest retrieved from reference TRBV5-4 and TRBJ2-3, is ETGVTQSPTHLIKTRGQQVTLRCSSQSGHNTVSWYQQALGQGPQFIFQYYREEENGRGNFPPRFSGLQFPNYSSELNVNALELDDSALYLCASSWLAGNTDTQYFGPGTRLTVL.

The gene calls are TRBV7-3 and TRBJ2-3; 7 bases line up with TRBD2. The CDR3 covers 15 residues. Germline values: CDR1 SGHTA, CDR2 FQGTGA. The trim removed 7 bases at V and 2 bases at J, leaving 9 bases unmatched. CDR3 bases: TGTGCCAGCACCCTTACTAGCGCTTCCACAGATACGCAGTATTTT. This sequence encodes CASTLTSASTDTQYF.

The chain's CDR3 is CSADRAGNEQFF. CDR3 nucleotide sequence: TGCAGCGCGGACAGGGCTGGGAATGAGCAGTTCTTC. The chain combines TRBV29-1 with TRBJ2-1; 8 bases map to TRBD1. CDR3 length: 12 residues. Germline V lookup: CDR1 SQVTM, CDR2 ANQGSEA. Trimming at V came to 7 bases and at J to 7 bases, leaving 6 bases not matched to a gene.

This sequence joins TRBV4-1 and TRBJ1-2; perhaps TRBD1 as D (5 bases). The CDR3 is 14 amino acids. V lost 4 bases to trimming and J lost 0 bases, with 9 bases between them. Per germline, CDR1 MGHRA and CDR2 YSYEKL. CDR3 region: CASSPTESNYGYTF. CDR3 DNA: TGCGCCAGCAGCCCGACAGAATCTAACTATGGCTACACCTTC.

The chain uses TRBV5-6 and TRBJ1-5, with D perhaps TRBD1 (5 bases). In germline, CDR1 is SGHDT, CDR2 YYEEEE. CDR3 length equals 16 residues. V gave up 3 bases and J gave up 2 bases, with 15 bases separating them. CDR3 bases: TGTGCCAGCAGCTCCTATTACGGGGGACGCAATCAGCCCCAGCATTTT. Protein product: CASSSYYGGRNQPQHF.

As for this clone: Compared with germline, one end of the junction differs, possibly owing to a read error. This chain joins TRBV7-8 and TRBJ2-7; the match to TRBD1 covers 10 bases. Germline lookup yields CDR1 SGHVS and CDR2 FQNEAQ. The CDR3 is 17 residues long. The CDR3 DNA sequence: TGTGCCAGCAGCACCACCCGGGACAGGGGTAACTCCTACGAGCAATACTTC. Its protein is CASSTTRDRGNSYEQYF.

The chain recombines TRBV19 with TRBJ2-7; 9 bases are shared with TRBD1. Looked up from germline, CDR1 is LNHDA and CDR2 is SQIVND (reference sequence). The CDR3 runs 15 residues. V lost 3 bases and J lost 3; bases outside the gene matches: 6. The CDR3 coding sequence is TGTGCCAGTAGTATGGGGACAGGGCTTGGCTACGAGCAGTACTTC. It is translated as CASSMGTGLGYEQYF.

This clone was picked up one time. This CDR3 reads CASSEFETVDTGELFF. CDR3 in DNA: TGTGCCAGCAGTGAATTTGAGACAGTAGACACCGGGGAGCTGTTTTTT. V and J are TRBV25-1 and TRBJ2-2; perhaps TRBD1 as D (5 bases). V was shortened by 1 base and J by 3 bases, with 12 bases between the two germline ends. The CDR3 extends over 16 amino acids. Germline CDR1 is MGHDK and CDR2 is SYGVNS.

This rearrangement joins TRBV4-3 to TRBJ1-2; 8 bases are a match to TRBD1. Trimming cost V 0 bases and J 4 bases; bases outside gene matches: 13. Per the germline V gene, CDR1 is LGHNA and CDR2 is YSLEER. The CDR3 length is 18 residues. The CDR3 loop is CASSQDEATGVGSYGYTF. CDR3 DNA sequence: TGCGCCAGCAGCCAAGATGAAGCGACAGGGGTGGGTTCCTATGGCTACACCTTC.

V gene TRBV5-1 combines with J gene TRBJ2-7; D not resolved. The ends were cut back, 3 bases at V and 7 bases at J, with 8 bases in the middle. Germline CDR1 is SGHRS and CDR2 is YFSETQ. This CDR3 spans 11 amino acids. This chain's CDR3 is CASSSSGEQYF. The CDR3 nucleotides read TGCGCCAGCAGCTCCTCTGGTGAGCAGTACTTC. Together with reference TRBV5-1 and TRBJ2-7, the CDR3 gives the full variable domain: KAGVTQTPRYLIKTRGQQVTLSCSPISGHRSVSWYQQTPGQGLQFLFEYFSETQRNKGNFPGRFSGRQFSNSRSEMNVSTLELGDSALYLCASSSSGEQYFGPGTRLTVT.

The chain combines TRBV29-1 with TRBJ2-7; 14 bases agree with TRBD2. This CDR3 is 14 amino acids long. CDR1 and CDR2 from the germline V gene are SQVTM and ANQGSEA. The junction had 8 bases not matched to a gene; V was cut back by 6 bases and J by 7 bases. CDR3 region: CSVTGTSGRGEQYF. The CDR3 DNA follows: TGCAGCGTAACCGGGACTAGCGGGAGAGGGGAGCAGTACTTC.

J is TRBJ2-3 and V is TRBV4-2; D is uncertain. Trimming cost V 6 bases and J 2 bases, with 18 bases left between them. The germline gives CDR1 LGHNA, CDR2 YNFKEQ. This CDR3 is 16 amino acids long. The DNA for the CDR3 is TGTGCCAGCAGTTTTAATCTGCTCCCCACCACAGATACGCAGTATTTT. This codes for CASSFNLLPTTDTQYF.

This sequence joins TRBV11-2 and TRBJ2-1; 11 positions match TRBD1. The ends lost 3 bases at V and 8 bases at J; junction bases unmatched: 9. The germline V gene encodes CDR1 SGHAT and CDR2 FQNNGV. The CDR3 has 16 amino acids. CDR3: CASSLGGQGAFDEQFF. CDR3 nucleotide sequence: TGTGCCAGCAGCTTGGGAGGACAGGGGGCATTCGATGAGCAGTTCTTC.